This T cell receptor (beta chain) derives from a study of T cell responses to AZD1222 COVID-19 vaccine. Overall study findings and caveats: With two AZD1222 doses given, Spike-specific TCR breadth and depth both rose. Donors were largely white British and mainly female; clonal diversity was possibly underestimated. Spike-spanning, vaccine-associated CD4 TCRs were dominant at 160-218 and 743-854. Among spike-specific TCRs, nearly half reportedly target unmutated variant regions.

Regarding this clone: The target antigen is unknown.

The CDR3 totals 13 residues. Trimming at V came to 11 bases and at J to 3 bases, leaving 10 bases not matched to a gene. Looked up from germline, CDR1 is MNHEY and CDR2 is SMNVEV (reference sequence). Libraries were prepared by immunoSEQ multiplex PCR; TCRdb keeps only in-frame clonotypes and omits some of them. The data show 140,000 or so clones, around nine tenths seen once. The specimen comprised peripheral blood, sampled 28 days after the second AZD1222 dose. This chain joins TRBV27 and TRBJ2-7, with 7 bases fitting TRBD1. The TCR originated in an adult who received the AZD1222 COVID-19 vaccine. CDR3 residues: CASRRDSFYEQYF. In nucleotides, the CDR3 is TGTGCCTCACGCCGGGACAGCTTCTACGAGCAGTACTTC.